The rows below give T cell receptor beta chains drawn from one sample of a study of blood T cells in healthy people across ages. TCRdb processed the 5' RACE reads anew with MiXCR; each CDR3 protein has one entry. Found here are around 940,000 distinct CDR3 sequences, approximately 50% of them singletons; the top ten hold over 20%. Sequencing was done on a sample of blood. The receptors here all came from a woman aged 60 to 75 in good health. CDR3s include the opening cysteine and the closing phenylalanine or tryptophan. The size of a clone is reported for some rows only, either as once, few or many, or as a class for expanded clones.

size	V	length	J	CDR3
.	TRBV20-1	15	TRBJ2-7	CSARVGRGRTYEQYF
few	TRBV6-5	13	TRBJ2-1	CASSYSPFSEQFF
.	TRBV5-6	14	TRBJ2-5	CASSFGTGLETQYF
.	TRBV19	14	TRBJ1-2	CASKSDRGLYGYTF
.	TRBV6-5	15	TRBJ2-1	CASSPAGGKRHEQFF
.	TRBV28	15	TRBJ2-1	CASSSMGEGLNEQFF
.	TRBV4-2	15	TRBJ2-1	CASSQRLAGGNEQFF
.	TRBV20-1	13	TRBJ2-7	CSVEPGTAYEQYF
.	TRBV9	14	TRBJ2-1	CASSVERDHNEQFF
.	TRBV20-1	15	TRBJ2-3	CSARDPSGSTDTQYF
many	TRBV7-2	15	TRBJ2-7	CASSLSHRAVYEQYF
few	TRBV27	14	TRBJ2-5	CASNPRQGWETQYF
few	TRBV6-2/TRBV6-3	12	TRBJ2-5	CASRRRGETQYF
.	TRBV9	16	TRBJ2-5	CASSEGLAGFGETQYF
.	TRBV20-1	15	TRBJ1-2	CSARDWAGRRMGYTF
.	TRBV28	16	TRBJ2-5	CASSLLGGRSQETQYF
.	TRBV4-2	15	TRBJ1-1	CASSTPQGRNTEAFF
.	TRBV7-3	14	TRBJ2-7	CASSLSDRGSEQYF
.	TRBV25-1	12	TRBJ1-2	CASSAGSSGHTF
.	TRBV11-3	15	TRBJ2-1	CASSLGQNPYNEQFF
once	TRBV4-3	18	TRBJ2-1	CASSQTGLARSSYNEQFF
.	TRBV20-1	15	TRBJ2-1	CSVPDPLQAYNEQFF
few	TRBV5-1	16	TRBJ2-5	CASSYGGGEGQETQYF
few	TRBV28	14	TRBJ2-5	CASSLTGGSETQYF
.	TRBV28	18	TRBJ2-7	CASSPHLIAGERNYEQYF
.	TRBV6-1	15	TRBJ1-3	CASSELADSGNTIYF
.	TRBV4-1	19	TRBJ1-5	CASSQVDQGIGLSNQPQHF
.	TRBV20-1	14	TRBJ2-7	CSARTTSGLWEQYF
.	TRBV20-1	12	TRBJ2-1	CSGTAGGGPAFF
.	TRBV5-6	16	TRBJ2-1	CASSYLGGSPNNEQFF
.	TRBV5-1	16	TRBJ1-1	CASSFVRESMNTEAFF
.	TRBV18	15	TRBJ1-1	CASSPQQILDTEAFF
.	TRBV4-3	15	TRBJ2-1	CASSQEPQASNEQFF
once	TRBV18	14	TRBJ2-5	CASSPILAQETQYF
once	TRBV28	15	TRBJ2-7	CASTTTGGRHYEQYF
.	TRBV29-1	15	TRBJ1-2	CSAQPAGQAFSGYTF
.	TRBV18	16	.	CASSPDRGHYYNEQYF
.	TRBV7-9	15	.	CASRRTGQGTYEQYF
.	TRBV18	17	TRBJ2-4	CASSPGHSSKGENIQYF
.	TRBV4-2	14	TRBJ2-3	CASSQERTGDTQYF
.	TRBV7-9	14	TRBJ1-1	CASSEQGGDTEAFF
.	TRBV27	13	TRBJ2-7	CASSSFPGSEQYF
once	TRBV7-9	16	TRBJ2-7	CASSFRGTGPSYEQYF
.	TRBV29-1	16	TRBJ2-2	CSVEDYITGNTGELFF
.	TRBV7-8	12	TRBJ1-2	CASRRTGEGYTF
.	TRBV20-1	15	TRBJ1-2	CSAQARDRVRYGYTF
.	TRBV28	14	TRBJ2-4	CASSQPGSLGEQYF
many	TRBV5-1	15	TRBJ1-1	CASSLIGQSYTEAFF
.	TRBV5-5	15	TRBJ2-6	CASSSWESGADVLTF
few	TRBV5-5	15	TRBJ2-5	CASSSLIGAPETQYF
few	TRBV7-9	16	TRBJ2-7	CASSLVWTGDAHEQYF
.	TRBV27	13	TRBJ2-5	CASSPYTQETQYF
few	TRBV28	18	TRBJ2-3	CASSSTDASSSSTDTQYF
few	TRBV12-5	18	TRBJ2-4	CASGLFPGARGEGNIQYF
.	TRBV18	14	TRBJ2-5	CASGSATGRETQYF
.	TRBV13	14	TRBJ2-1	CASSGGAGSNEQFF
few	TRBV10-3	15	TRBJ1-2	CAISESTGGVSGYTF